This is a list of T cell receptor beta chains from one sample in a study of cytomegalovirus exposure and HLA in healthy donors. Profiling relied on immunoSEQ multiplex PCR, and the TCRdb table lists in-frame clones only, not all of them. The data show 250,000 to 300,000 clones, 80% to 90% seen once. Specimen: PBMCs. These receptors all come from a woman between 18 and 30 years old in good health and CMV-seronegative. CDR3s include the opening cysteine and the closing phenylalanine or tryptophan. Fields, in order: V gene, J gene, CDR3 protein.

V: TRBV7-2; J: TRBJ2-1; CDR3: CASSYWTGQKVGNEQFF
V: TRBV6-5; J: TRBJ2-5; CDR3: CASSPTGEGETQYF
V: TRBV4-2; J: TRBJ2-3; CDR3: CASSQASGRGLTDTQYF
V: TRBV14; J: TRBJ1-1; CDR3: CASSQPPTANTEAFF
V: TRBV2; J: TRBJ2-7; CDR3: CASSERGLQYF
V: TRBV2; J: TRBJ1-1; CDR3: CASREAITMNTEAFF
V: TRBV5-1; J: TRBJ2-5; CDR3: CASSLLAGANQETQYF
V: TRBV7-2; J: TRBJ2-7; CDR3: CASSLGWTGGHEQYF
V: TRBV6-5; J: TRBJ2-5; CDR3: CASSYSGETQYF
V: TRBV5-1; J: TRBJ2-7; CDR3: CASSSVGRTGSYEQYF
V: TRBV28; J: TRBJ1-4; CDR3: CATADSIATNEKLFF
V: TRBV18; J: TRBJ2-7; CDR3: CASSPSEGQGWGEQYF
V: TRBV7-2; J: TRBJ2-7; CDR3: CASSRDRGEQYF
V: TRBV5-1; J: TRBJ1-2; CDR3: CASTRTGGAYGYTF
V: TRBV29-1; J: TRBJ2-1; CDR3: CSVGGTGEYNEQFF
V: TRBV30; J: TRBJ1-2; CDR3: CACQGREDGYTF
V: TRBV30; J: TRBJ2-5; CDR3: CAWSTRETQYF
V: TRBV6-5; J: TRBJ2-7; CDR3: CASSYGESYEQYF
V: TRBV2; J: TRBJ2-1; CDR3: CASIAGGRDEQFF
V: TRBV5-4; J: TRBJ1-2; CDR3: CASSQNRGGGYTF
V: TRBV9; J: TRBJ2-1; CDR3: CASSPAAEQFF
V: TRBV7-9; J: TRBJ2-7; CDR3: CASSSTAWGSYEQYF
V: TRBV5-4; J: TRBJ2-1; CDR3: CASSLNSGTYNEQFF
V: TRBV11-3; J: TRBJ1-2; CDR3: CASSLGPGGYGYTF
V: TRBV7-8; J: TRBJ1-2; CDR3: CASSLGLASNYGYTF
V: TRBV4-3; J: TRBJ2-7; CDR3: CASSQDRQAGTYEQYF
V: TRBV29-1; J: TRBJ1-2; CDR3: CSVETGGASYGYTF
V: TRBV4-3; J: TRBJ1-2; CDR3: CASSRTGAGGYTF
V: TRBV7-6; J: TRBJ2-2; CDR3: CASSPTRPGQGPTGELFF
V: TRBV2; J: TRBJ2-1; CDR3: CASFPGLADEQFF
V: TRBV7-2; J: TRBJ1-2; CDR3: CASSLEGRAYGYTF
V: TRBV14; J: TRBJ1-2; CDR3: CASSQGRYGYTF
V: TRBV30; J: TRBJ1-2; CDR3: CAWSRRQHYGYTF
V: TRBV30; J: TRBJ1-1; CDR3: CAWSVRTGNTEAFF
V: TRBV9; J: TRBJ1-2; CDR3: CASSAQQGVNGYTF
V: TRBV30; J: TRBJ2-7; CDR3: CAWRRPGYEQYF
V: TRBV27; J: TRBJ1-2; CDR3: CASSFPGGHHYTF
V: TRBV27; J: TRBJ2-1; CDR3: CASSFGSYNEQFF
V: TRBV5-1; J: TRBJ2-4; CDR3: CASSRLAGGPGAKNIQYF
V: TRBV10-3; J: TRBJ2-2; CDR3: CAITGTGDTGELFF
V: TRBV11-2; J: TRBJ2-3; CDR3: CASSRGLREGTDTQYF
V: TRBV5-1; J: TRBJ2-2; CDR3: CASSLVPNHGTGELFF
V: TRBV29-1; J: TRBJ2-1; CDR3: CSVVGLAGGDEQFF
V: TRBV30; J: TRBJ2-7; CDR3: CAWSGGTGVYEQYF
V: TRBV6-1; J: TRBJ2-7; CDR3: CASSSTGTLLYEQYF
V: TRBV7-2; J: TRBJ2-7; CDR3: CASSADRGPYEQYF